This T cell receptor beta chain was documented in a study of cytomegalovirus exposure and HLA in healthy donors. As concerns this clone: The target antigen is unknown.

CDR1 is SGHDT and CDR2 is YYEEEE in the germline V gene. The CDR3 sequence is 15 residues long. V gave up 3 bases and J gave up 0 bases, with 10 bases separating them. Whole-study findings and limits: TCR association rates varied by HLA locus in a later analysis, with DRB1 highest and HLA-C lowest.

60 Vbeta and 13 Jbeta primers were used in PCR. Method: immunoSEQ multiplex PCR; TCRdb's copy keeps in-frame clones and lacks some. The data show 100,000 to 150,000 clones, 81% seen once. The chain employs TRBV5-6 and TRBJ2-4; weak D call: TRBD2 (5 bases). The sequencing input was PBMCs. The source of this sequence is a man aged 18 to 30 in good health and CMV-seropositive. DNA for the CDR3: TGTGCCAGCAGCTCAGGACTCCTAGCCAAAAACATTCAGTACTTC. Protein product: CASSSGLLAKNIQYF.